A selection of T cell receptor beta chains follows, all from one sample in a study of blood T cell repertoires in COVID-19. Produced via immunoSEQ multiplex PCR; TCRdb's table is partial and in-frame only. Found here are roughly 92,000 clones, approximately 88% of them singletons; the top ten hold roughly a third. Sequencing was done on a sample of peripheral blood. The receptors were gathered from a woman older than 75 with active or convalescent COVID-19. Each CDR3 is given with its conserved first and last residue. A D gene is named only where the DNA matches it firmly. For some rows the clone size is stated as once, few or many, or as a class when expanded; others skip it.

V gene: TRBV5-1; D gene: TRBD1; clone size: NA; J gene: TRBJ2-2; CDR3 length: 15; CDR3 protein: CASSTGTGRVGELFF; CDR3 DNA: TGCGCCAGCAGCACCGGGACAGGTCGCGTCGGGGAGCTGTTTTTT
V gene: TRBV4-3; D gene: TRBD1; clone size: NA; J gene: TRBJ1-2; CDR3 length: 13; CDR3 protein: CASSQDRGRGYTF; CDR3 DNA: TGCGCCAGCAGCCAAGACAGGGGGCGCGGCTACACCTTC
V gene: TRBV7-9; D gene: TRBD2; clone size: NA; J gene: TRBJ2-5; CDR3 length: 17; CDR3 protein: CASSISGRADLKETQYF; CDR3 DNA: TGTGCCAGCAGCATAAGCGGGAGGGCGGATTTGAAAGAGACCCAGTACTTC
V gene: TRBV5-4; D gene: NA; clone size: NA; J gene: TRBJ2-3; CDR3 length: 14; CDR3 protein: CASSLDSYTDTQYF; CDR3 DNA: TGTGCCAGCAGCTTGGACTCCTACACAGATACGCAGTATTTT
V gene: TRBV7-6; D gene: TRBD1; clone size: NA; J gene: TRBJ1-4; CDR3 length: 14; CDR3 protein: CASSHRTGREKLFF; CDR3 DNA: TGTGCCAGCAGCCACAGGACAGGTCGGGAAAAACTGTTTTTT
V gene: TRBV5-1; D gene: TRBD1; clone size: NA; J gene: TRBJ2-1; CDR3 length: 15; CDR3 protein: CASSSGQNSYNEQFF; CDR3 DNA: TGCGCCAGCAGCTCGGGACAGAACTCCTACAATGAGCAGTTCTTC
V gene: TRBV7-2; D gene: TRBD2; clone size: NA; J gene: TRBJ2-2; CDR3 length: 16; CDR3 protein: CASSLVGGSLTGELFF; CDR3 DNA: TGTGCCAGCAGCTTAGTTGGCGGGAGTCTCACCGGGGAGCTGTTTTTT
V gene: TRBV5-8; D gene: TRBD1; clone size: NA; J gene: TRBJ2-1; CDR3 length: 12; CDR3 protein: CASSFTGVEQFF; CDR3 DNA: TGTGCCAGCAGCTTCACAGGGGTTGAGCAGTTCTTC
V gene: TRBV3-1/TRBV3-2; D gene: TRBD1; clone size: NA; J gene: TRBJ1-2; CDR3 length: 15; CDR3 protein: CASSRADRVDYGYTF; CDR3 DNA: TGTGCCAGCAGCCGGGCGGACAGGGTGGACTATGGCTACACCTTC
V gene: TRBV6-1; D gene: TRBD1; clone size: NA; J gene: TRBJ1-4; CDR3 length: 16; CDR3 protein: CASSELPGQGLVELFF; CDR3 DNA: TGTGCCAGCAGTGAGCTCCCGGGACAGGGGCTAGTGGAACTGTTTTTT
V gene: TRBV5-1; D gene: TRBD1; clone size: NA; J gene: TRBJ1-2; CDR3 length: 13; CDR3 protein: CASSLQGNYGYTF; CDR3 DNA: TGCGCCAGCAGCTTACAGGGGAACTATGGCTACACCTTC
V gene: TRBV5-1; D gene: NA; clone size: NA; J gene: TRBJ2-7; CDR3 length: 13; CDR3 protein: CATSRQGNYEQYF; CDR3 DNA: TGCGCCACCAGTAGGCAGGGCAACTACGAGCAGTACTTC
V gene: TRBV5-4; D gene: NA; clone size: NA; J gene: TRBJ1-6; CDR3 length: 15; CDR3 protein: CASSPDTLKNSPLHF; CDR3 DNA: TGTGCCAGCAGCCCGGACACGCTAAAGAATTCACCCCTCCACTTT
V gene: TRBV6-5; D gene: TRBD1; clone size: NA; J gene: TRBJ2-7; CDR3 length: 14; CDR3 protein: CASRRGQSSYEQYF; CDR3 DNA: TGTGCCAGCAGACGGGGACAGAGCTCCTACGAGCAGTACTTC
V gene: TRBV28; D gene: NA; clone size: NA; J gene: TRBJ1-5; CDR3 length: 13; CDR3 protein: CASSSGLHQPQHF; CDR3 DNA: TGTGCCAGCAGTTCAGGTTTACATCAGCCCCAGCATTTT
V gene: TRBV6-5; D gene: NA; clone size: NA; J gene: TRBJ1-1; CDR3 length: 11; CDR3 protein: CASSLQDEAFF; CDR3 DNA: TGTGCCAGCAGTCTACAGGATGAAGCTTTCTTT
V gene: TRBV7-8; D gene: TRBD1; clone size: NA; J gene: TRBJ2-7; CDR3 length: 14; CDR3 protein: CASSLDRDSYEQYF; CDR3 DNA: TGTGCCAGCAGCCTGGACAGGGACTCCTACGAGCAGTACTTC
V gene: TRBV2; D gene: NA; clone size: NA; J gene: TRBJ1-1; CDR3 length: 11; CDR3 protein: CASTLGGQGFF; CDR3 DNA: TGTGCCAGCACCCTGGGGGGGCAGGGTTTCTTT
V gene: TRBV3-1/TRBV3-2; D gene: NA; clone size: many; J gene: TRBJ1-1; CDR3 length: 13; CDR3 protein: CASSQDTSSGIFF; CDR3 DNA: TGTGCCAGCAGCCAAGATACCTCATCAGGGATTTTCTTT
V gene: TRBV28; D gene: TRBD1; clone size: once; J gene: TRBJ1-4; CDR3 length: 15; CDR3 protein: CASSLAGQPAEKLFF; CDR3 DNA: TGTGCCAGCAGTTTAGCGGGACAGCCGGCTGAAAAACTGTTTTTT
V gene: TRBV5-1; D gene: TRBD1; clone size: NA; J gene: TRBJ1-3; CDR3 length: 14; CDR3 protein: CASSLDRGGNTIYF; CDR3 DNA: TGCGCCAGCAGCTTGGACAGGGGAGGAAACACCATATATTTT
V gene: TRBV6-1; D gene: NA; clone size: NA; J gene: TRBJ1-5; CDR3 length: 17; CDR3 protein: CASSEARSIYSNQPQHF; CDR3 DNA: TGTGCCAGCAGTGAAGCCCGTAGTATCTATAGCAATCAGCCCCAGCATTTT
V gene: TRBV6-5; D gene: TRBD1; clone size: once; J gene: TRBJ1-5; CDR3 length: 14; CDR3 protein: CASYRDRSFQPQHF; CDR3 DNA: TGTGCCAGCTACCGGGACAGATCATTTCAGCCCCAGCATTTT
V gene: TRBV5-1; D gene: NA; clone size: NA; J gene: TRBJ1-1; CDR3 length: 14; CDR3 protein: CASSLSVTNTEAFF; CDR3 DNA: TGCGCCAGCAGCTTGTCAGTAACGAACACTGAAGCTTTCTTT
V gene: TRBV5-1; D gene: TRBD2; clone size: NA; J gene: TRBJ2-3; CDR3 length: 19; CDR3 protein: CASSLAGTSGLGRTDTQYF; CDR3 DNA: TGCGCCAGCAGCTTGGCAGGGACTAGCGGACTGGGACGCACAGATACGCAGTATTTT
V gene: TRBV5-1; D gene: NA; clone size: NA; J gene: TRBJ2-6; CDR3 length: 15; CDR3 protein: CASSSQGPGANVLTF; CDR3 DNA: TGCGCCAGCAGCTCCCAGGGCCCTGGGGCCAACGTCCTGACTTTC